Each of the 18 T cell receptor beta chains below was sequenced from the same sample in a study of blood T cell repertoires in COVID-19. Only in-frame clones appear in the TCRdb table, and some are missing; sequencing was by immunoSEQ multiplex PCR. The profile covers 200,000 to 250,000 clones, with approximately 83% appearing a single time and roughly 3.5% taken by the ten largest. Sequenced: PBMCs or T cells enriched from blood (not recorded which). These receptors were taken from a woman aged 60-70 years who had recovered from COVID-19.

The V call is TRBV29-1, the J call TRBJ1-3; no definite D call. Germline V gives CDR1 SQVTM, CDR2 ANQGSEA. Between the trimmed V and J ends, which lost 3 bases and 7 bases, there was a span of 13 bases. The CDR3 has 13 amino acids. CDR3 nucleotides: TGCAGCGTTGACCGGGAGAATTCGAACACCATATATTTT. It specifies CSVDRENSNTIYF.

Only one count was recorded for this clone. V is TRBV2 and J is TRBJ1-2; 8 nucleotides line up with TRBD1. After removal of 4 bases from V and 2 bases from J, the junction contained 6 bases not matched to a gene. Germline-derived CDR1 and CDR2 are SNHLY and FYNNEI. This CDR3 is 15 amino acids long. The CDR3 DNA reads TGTGCCAGCAGTGCCCTCCGGACAGGGAACTATGGCTACACCTTC. Its translation: CASSALRTGNYGYTF.

This sequence joins TRBV3-1 (or the pseudogene TRBV3-2) and TRBJ2-5; D is ambiguous. The V end lost 2 bases, the J end lost 1 base, and 2 bases lay between the germline ends. In germline, CDR1 is LGHDT, CDR2 YNNKEL (reference sequence). The CDR3 extends over 12 amino acids. The CDR3: CASSQLQETQYF. CDR3 nucleotide sequence: TGTGCCAGCAGCCAACTCCAAGAGACCCAGTACTTC.

This chain uses TRBV5-8 with TRBJ2-7; 13 bases map to TRBD2. Per the germline V gene, CDR1 is SGHTS and CDR2 is YDEGEE. V shed 4 bases and J 6 bases; nucleotides not matched to a gene: 4. This CDR3 is built from 14 residues. The CDR3 nucleotides are TGTGCCAGCAGCCCCGGGACTAGCGGGATCGAGCAGTACTTC. This encodes CASSPGTSGIEQYF.

The rearrangement uses TRBV9 and TRBJ2-1, with D possibly being TRBD2 (5 bases). Germline V gene lookup returns CDR1 SGDLS and CDR2 YYNGEE. The germline V and J ends were trimmed by 4 bases and 3 bases, with 14 bases remaining between them. The CDR3 has 15 residues. CDR3 coding DNA: TGTGCCAGCAGCCCCATCGGGGTTTTCTACAATGAGCAGTTCTTC. Translation gives CASSPIGVFYNEQFF.

This chain joins TRBV6-1 and TRBJ1-1, with 7 bases that match TRBD1. J gave up 1 base and V 3 bases, and 5 bases lay outside the gene matches. Germline loops: CDR1 MNHNS, CDR2 SASEGT. The CDR3 covers 15 residues. DNA of the CDR3: TGTGCCAGCAGTGACCTGGGACAGAGGAACACTGAAGCTTTCTTT. It specifies CASSDLGQRNTEAFF.

The chain employs TRBV19 and TRBJ2-7; no clear D. Looked up from germline, CDR1 is LNHDA and CDR2 is SQIVND (reference sequence). The CDR3 consists of 13 residues. V lost 1 base and J lost 12, with 16 bases in between. The DNA for the CDR3 is TGTGCCAGTAGTATAGGACACGGTACGCCTCCGTACTTC. Its translation: CASSIGHGTPPYF.

In its sample, this clone was seen a few times. The chain carries TRBV27 and TRBJ1-5; TRBD1 is a possible D gene (5 bases). V dropped 2 bases and J dropped 4 bases, with 15 bases sitting between them. The CDR3 runs to 16 residues. In germline, CDR1 is MNHEY, CDR2 SMNVEV (reference sequence). CDR3 in DNA: TGTGCCAGCAGTTTAGCGTGGACGGGGGGTAATCAGCCCCAGCATTTT. This sequence encodes CASSLAWTGGNQPQHF.

The chain recombines TRBV6-1 with TRBJ1-5, with 10 nucleotides matching TRBD1. This CDR3 spans 14 amino acids. V shed 6 bases and J 7 bases; nucleotides not matched to a gene: 6. Germline V gives CDR1 MNHNS, CDR2 SASEGT. The CDR3 sequence is CASSLDRGDQPQHF. The CDR3 nucleotides are TGTGCCAGCAGCCTGGACAGGGGGGACCAGCCCCAGCATTTT.

The V gene is TRBV6-6, the J gene TRBJ1-6; 8 nucleotides align to TRBD1. From germline, CDR1 is MNHNY and CDR2 SVGAGI (reference sequence). J gave up 6 bases and V 10 bases, and 11 bases lay outside the gene matches. The CDR3 runs to 15 residues. The CDR3 DNA reads TGTGCCACCTACCGAGGGGACAGGATTAATTCACCCCTCCACTTT. Amino acids: CATYRGDRINSPLHF.

The V call is TRBV5-1, the J call TRBJ1-2; TRBD1 might be the D (6 bases). The CDR3 length is 14 residues. Germline V gives CDR1 SGHRS, CDR2 YFSETQ. Trimming shortened V by 4 bases and J by 3 bases, and 13 bases separated the two germline ends. The CDR3 DNA reads TGCGCCAGCAGCCCTAGGACAGCCGACTATGGCTACACCTTC. This gives the protein CASSPRTADYGYTF.

This CDR3 is CASSWTGGHLSSYNSPLHF. The CDR3 DNA is TGTGCCAGCAGCTGGACAGGGGGCCACCTGAGCTCCTATAATTCACCCCTCCACTTT. J is TRBJ1-6 and V is TRBV5-8; 11 bases match TRBD1. The CDR3 totals 19 residues. The junction had 8 bases not matched to a gene; V was cut back by 3 bases and J by 0 bases. Germline V lookup: CDR1 SGHTS, CDR2 YDEGEE.

The V and J genes are TRBV15 and TRBJ2-1; no reliable D call. This CDR3 contains 13 residues. Germline lookup yields CDR1 LNHNV and CDR2 YYDKDF (reference sequence). V lost 3 bases and J 7 bases, leaving 10 bases between the germline ends. For the CDR3, the DNA is TGTGCCACCAGCAGCGCATCGCGAAATGAGCAGTTCTTC. Its protein is CATSSASRNEQFF.

The CDR3 coding sequence is TGTGCCAGCAGCTTGGTCCAGGGAGGGAGAAACACCATATATTTT. Its protein is CASSLVQGGRNTIYF. This sequence joins TRBV5-4 and TRBJ1-3; maybe TRBD1 (5 bases). V was clipped by 0 bases and J by 5 bases, with 12 bases between them. CDR1 SGHNT and CDR2 YYREEE come from the germline V gene (reference sequence). The CDR3 loop spans 15 amino acids.

The chain combines TRBV5-6 with TRBJ1-2; D is unresolved. The CDR3 runs to 14 residues. Germline CDR1 and CDR2: SGHDT and YYEEEE. V was shortened by 7 bases and J by 3 bases, with 16 bases between the two germline ends. The CDR3 DNA reads TGTGCCAGCGCTACCCTCCCGGTGGACTATGGCTACACCTTC. Protein: CASATLPVDYGYTF.

V and J are TRBV5-1 and TRBJ2-1; the D is unclear. The germline V gene has CDR1 SGHRS and CDR2 YFSETQ. The CDR3 covers 14 residues. V dropped 0 bases and J dropped 5 bases, with 9 bases sitting between them. The CDR3: CASSLGSLDNEQFF. The CDR3 region has the DNA TGCGCCAGCAGCTTGGGTTCCCTCGACAATGAGCAGTTCTTC.

A single count supports this clone. The chain recombines TRBV6-1 with TRBJ2-6; TRBD2 agrees at 8 bases. Germline values: CDR1 MNHNS, CDR2 SASEGT. After removal of 2 bases from V and 0 bases from J, the junction contained 12 bases not matched to a gene. This CDR3 region has 20 residues. The CDR3 coding sequence is TGTGCCAGCAGTGAATACCCAGCGGGGGCCAAAGCCTCTGGGGCCAACGTCCTGACTTTC. Translating gives CASSEYPAGAKASGANVLTF.

The gene calls are TRBV7-8 and TRBJ2-2; 15 nucleotides match TRBD2. This CDR3 contains 16 residues. The J segment lost 8 bases and the V segment lost 5 bases, leaving 6 bases of the junction unmatched. From germline, CDR1 is SGHVS and CDR2 FQNEAQ. This chain's CDR3 is CASSPGLAGGWGELFF. CDR3 DNA: TGTGCCAGCAGCCCGGGACTAGCGGGAGGTTGGGGGGAGCTGTTTTTT.